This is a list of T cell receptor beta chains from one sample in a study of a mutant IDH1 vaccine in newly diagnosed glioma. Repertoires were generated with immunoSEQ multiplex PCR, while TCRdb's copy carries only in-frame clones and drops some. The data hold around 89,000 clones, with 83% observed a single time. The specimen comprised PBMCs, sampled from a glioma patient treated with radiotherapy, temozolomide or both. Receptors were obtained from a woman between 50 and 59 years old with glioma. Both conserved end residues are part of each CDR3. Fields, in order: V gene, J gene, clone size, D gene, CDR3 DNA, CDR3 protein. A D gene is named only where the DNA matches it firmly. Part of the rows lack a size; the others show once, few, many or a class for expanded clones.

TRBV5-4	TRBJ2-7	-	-	TGTGCCAGCAGCTTGGTTGCAGGGGCAAACGAGCAGTACTTC	CASSLVAGANEQYF
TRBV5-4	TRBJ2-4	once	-	TGTGCCAGCAGCTTGTCAGTAGCCAAAAACATTCAGTACTTC	CASSLSVAKNIQYF
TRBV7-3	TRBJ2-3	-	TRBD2	TGTGCCAGCAGCGGGGGGACTAGGAGAACAGATACGCAGTATTTT	CASSGGTRRTDTQYF
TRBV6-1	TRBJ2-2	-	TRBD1	TGTGCCAGCAGTGGGACAGGGGAGACCGGGGAGCTGTTTTTT	CASSGTGETGELFF
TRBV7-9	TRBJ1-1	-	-	TGTGCCAGCAGCTTTGTCAGGGCTGAAGCTTTCTTT	CASSFVRAEAFF
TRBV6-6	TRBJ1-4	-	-	TGTGCCAGCAGAAATGAAAAACTGTTTTTT	CASRNEKLFF
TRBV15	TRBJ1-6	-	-	TGTGCCACCAGCAGAGAAGCGAAAACAGGGAATAATTCACCCCTCCACTTT	CATSREAKTGNNSPLHF
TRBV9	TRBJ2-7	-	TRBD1	TGTGCCAGCAGCCCCCTTGGCAGGGGGCTTCGCGAGCAGTACTTC	CASSPLGRGLREQYF
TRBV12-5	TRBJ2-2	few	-	TGTGCTAGTGCCGGGCAGGGGAAGACCGGGGAGCTGTTTTTT	CASAGQGKTGELFF
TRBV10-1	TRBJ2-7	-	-	TGCGCCAGCAGTGCCTTGTGGTCGGTGGCCACCTACGAGCAGTACTTC	CASSALWSVATYEQYF
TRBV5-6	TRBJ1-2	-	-	TGTGCCAGCAGCTACCCGGATCGGCGGGGAGGCTACACCTTC	CASSYPDRRGGYTF
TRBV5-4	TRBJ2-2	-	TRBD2	TGTGCCAGCAGCTTGGTAGCGGGGGGTATGGCCGGGGAGCTGTTTTTT	CASSLVAGGMAGELFF
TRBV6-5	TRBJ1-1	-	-	TGTGCCAGCAAAACTGGGGGGGACACTGAAGCTTTCTTT	CASKTGGDTEAFF
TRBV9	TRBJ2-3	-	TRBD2	TGTGCCAGCAGCGTTGAGAGGTTCGGGGGGAGCACAGATACGCAGTATTTT	CASSVERFGGSTDTQYF
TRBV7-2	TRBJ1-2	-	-	TGTGCCAGCAGCTTAGAGGGGGGTAGTCTTGGCTACACCTTC	CASSLEGGSLGYTF
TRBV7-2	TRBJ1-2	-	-	TGTGCCAGCAGCTTAGGTGGGGAGGGAAGGTATGGCTACACCTTC	CASSLGGEGRYGYTF
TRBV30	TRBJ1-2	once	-	TGTGCCTGGAGTCCCTCAACGAGCGGGTATGGCTACACCTTC	CAWSPSTSGYGYTF
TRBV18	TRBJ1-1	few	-	TGTGCCAGCTCACCAAGGCAGAACACTGAAGCTTTCTTT	CASSPRQNTEAFF
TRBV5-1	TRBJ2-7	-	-	TGCGCCAGCAGCTGGGATGAAGCCTACGAGCAGTACTTC	CASSWDEAYEQYF
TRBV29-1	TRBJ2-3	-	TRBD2	TGCAGCGTTCGGACTAGCGGTATATACACAGATACGCAGTATTTT	CSVRTSGIYTDTQYF